These T cell receptor beta chains were read from a single sample in a study of blood T cell repertoires in COVID-19. Measured with immunoSEQ multiplex PCR; TCRdb has only the in-frame clones, and not every one. The sample lists about 120,000 clones; roughly 84% were seen once. The sample taken for sequencing was peripheral blood. The receptors derive from a woman in her 70s with acute or convalescent COVID-19. Each CDR3 is given with its conserved first and last residue. Each record gives: CDR3 DNA, CDR3 protein, J gene, clone size, D gene, V gene. D genes are given only for firm matches. A clone size is listed for some rows: how often the clone was seen (once, few, many), or a class if it is expanded.

CDR3nt: TGTGCCATCAGTGAAAGGCGGGAGGGCTTTGGTGATGAGCAGTTCTTC; CDR3aa: CAISERREGFGDEQFF; j_gene: TRBJ2-1; abundance: -; d_gene: TRBD2; v_gene: TRBV10-3
CDR3nt: TGTGCCAGCAGCCAGGGGCAGGGAGGGGATGAGCAGTTCTTC; CDR3aa: CASSQGQGGDEQFF; j_gene: TRBJ2-1; abundance: -; d_gene: -; v_gene: TRBV11-3
CDR3nt: TGCGCCAGCAGCTTGGGAGGCGGAAACTCACCCCTCCACTTT; CDR3aa: CASSLGGGNSPLHF; j_gene: TRBJ1-6; abundance: -; d_gene: -; v_gene: TRBV5-1
CDR3nt: TGTGCCAGCAGCCCGGGACTAGCGGGAGGAAATGAGCAGTTCTTC; CDR3aa: CASSPGLAGGNEQFF; j_gene: TRBJ2-1; abundance: -; d_gene: TRBD2; v_gene: TRBV7-7
CDR3nt: TGTGCCAGCAGCTTAGCGTCTAGCGGGATAAACGAGCAGTTCTTC; CDR3aa: CASSLASSGINEQFF; j_gene: TRBJ2-1; abundance: -; d_gene: TRBD2; v_gene: TRBV7-8
CDR3nt: TGCAGTGCTAGTAGAGGGGGCGGGATAGCCGGGGAGCTGTTTTTT; CDR3aa: CSASRGGGIAGELFF; j_gene: TRBJ2-2; abundance: -; d_gene: -; v_gene: TRBV20-1
CDR3nt: TGTGCCAGCAGTGAATTTACGGGAGTGGACTACGAGCAGTACTTC; CDR3aa: CASSEFTGVDYEQYF; j_gene: TRBJ2-7; abundance: -; d_gene: -; v_gene: TRBV6-1
CDR3nt: TGTGCCAGCAGCCTGAGACTCCTAGGTTTTAATGAGCAGTTCTTC; CDR3aa: CASSLRLLGFNEQFF; j_gene: TRBJ2-1; abundance: once; d_gene: -; v_gene: TRBV5-6
CDR3nt: TGCGCCAGCAGCTTGGCCGGCGGGGGAAACTCCTACGAGCAGTACTTC; CDR3aa: CASSLAGGGNSYEQYF; j_gene: TRBJ2-7; abundance: -; d_gene: TRBD2; v_gene: TRBV5-1
CDR3nt: TGTGCCAGCAGCCCCCCCGGGACAGCTAATGAAAAACTGTTTTTT; CDR3aa: CASSPPGTANEKLFF; j_gene: TRBJ1-4; abundance: -; d_gene: TRBD1; v_gene: TRBV7-9
CDR3nt: TGCGCCAGCAGCTCCGGACAGGGGGGGAACTATGGCTACACCTTC; CDR3aa: CASSSGQGGNYGYTF; j_gene: TRBJ1-2; abundance: -; d_gene: TRBD1; v_gene: TRBV4-1
CDR3nt: TGCGCCAGCAGCTTTGGGGGGACAGGGAAAAACGAGCAGTACTTC; CDR3aa: CASSFGGTGKNEQYF; j_gene: TRBJ2-7; abundance: once; d_gene: TRBD1; v_gene: TRBV5-1
CDR3nt: TGTGCCAGCAGCTTGGATCCTAGCGGAAACATTCAGTACTTC; CDR3aa: CASSLDPSGNIQYF; j_gene: TRBJ2-4; abundance: -; d_gene: TRBD2; v_gene: TRBV5-4
CDR3nt: TGTGCCAGTAGTATACAGAATAGCAATCAGCCCCAGCATTTT; CDR3aa: CASSIQNSNQPQHF; j_gene: TRBJ1-5; abundance: -; d_gene: -; v_gene: TRBV19
CDR3nt: TGTGCCAGCAGTTACGGGGACAGTGAAGTAGAGACCCAGTACTTC; CDR3aa: CASSYGDSEVETQYF; j_gene: TRBJ2-5; abundance: -; d_gene: TRBD1; v_gene: TRBV6-5
CDR3nt: TGTGCCAGCAGGTCCTACACTAATGAAAAACTGTTTTTT; CDR3aa: CASRSYTNEKLFF; j_gene: TRBJ1-4; abundance: -; d_gene: -; v_gene: TRBV6-6
CDR3nt: TGTGCCAGCAGTTCTTTAATGGAGCAGTACTTC; CDR3aa: CASSSLMEQYF; j_gene: TRBJ2-7; abundance: -; d_gene: -; v_gene: TRBV12-3/TRBV12-4
CDR3nt: TGTGCCAGCAGCTTCCGGGTGGGACAGCGCACAGATACGCAGTATTTT; CDR3aa: CASSFRVGQRTDTQYF; j_gene: TRBJ2-3; abundance: -; d_gene: TRBD1; v_gene: TRBV13
CDR3nt: TGTGCTAGTGCTCTTGACAGGGGGCTTTTACAGCCCCAGCATTTT; CDR3aa: CASALDRGLLQPQHF; j_gene: TRBJ1-5; abundance: few; d_gene: TRBD1; v_gene: TRBV12-5
CDR3nt: TGTGCCTGGGCCGGGACAGGGTCAAATCAGCCCCAGCATTTT; CDR3aa: CAWAGTGSNQPQHF; j_gene: TRBJ1-5; abundance: -; d_gene: TRBD1; v_gene: TRBV30
CDR3nt: TGTGCCAGCAGCGTAGGGACTAGCGGGAGTCTCAACGAGCAGTACTTC; CDR3aa: CASSVGTSGSLNEQYF; j_gene: TRBJ2-7; abundance: -; d_gene: TRBD2; v_gene: TRBV9
CDR3nt: TGTGCCAGCAGCCCGACTAGCGGGGGACCTAACACCGGGGAGCTGTTTTTT; CDR3aa: CASSPTSGGPNTGELFF; j_gene: TRBJ2-2; abundance: -; d_gene: TRBD2; v_gene: TRBV3-1/TRBV3-2
CDR3nt: TGTGCCAGCAGCCCCTCGGGGGATCAGCCCCAGCATTTT; CDR3aa: CASSPSGDQPQHF; j_gene: TRBJ1-5; abundance: once; d_gene: -; v_gene: TRBV7-8
CDR3nt: TGTGCCAGTAGTATGGGACTAGCGGGGAGCACAGATACGCAGTATTTT; CDR3aa: CASSMGLAGSTDTQYF; j_gene: TRBJ2-3; abundance: -; d_gene: TRBD2; v_gene: TRBV19
CDR3nt: TGTGCCAGCAGTTCCCGGGGAGTTAGCAATCAGCCCCAGCATTTT; CDR3aa: CASSSRGVSNQPQHF; j_gene: TRBJ1-5; abundance: -; d_gene: -; v_gene: TRBV28
CDR3nt: TGTGCCTGGAGGCCGGGACAGGGTCGACGGAACTATGGCTACACCTTC; CDR3aa: CAWRPGQGRRNYGYTF; j_gene: TRBJ1-2; abundance: -; d_gene: TRBD1; v_gene: TRBV30
CDR3nt: TGTGCCAGCAGCTTCGCAGGGACTAACTATGGCTACACCTTC; CDR3aa: CASSFAGTNYGYTF; j_gene: TRBJ1-2; abundance: -; d_gene: -; v_gene: TRBV7-9
CDR3nt: TGTGCCAGCAGCCAATCGAATCCAGGGGGAACTGAAGCTTTCTTT; CDR3aa: CASSQSNPGGTEAFF; j_gene: TRBJ1-1; abundance: -; d_gene: TRBD1; v_gene: TRBV16
CDR3nt: TGTGCCAGCAGCCCCGGACTAGCGGGCACAGATACGCAGTATTTT; CDR3aa: CASSPGLAGTDTQYF; j_gene: TRBJ2-3; abundance: -; d_gene: TRBD2; v_gene: TRBV5-4
CDR3nt: TGCGCCAGCAGCTCCCGGACAGAGAACACTGAAGCTTTCTTT; CDR3aa: CASSSRTENTEAFF; j_gene: TRBJ1-1; abundance: once; d_gene: -; v_gene: TRBV5-1
CDR3nt: TGTGCCAGCAGTGAAGATTATCTAGGCGGGGACCTGGAGCAGTACTTC; CDR3aa: CASSEDYLGGDLEQYF; j_gene: TRBJ2-7; abundance: few; d_gene: -; v_gene: TRBV6-1
CDR3nt: TGTGCCAGTAGTCAGGGACAGGGGCAGTATTTT; CDR3aa: CASSQGQGQYF; j_gene: TRBJ2-3; abundance: -; d_gene: TRBD1; v_gene: TRBV19
CDR3nt: TGTGCCAGCAGTTTAGCACTAGACTACAATGAGCAGTTCTTC; CDR3aa: CASSLALDYNEQFF; j_gene: TRBJ2-1; abundance: few; d_gene: -; v_gene: TRBV28
CDR3nt: TGCGCCAGCAGTAGCTCTCTCGGAGGGAGCAATGAGCAGTTCTTC; CDR3aa: CASSSSLGGSNEQFF; j_gene: TRBJ2-1; abundance: -; d_gene: -; v_gene: TRBV5-1
CDR3nt: TGTGCCTGGAGTGTTAGGGTAGAGGGCGAGCAGTTCTTC; CDR3aa: CAWSVRVEGEQFF; j_gene: TRBJ2-1; abundance: few; d_gene: -; v_gene: TRBV30
CDR3nt: TGTGCCAGCAGTTTTGTCCCGTTGAACACTGAAGCTTTCTTT; CDR3aa: CASSFVPLNTEAFF; j_gene: TRBJ1-1; abundance: -; d_gene: -; v_gene: TRBV27
CDR3nt: TGCGCCAGCAATATCGGGAGTTACAATGAGCAGTTCTTC; CDR3aa: CASNIGSYNEQFF; j_gene: TRBJ2-1; abundance: -; d_gene: -; v_gene: TRBV5-1
CDR3nt: TGCGCCAGCACCGTTGACAGGGCTTACAATGAGCAGTTCTTC; CDR3aa: CASTVDRAYNEQFF; j_gene: TRBJ2-1; abundance: few; d_gene: TRBD1; v_gene: TRBV5-1
CDR3nt: TGTGCCAGCACAATAGCGGGAGTACAAAGCTACAATGAGCAGTTCTTC; CDR3aa: CASTIAGVQSYNEQFF; j_gene: TRBJ2-1; abundance: -; d_gene: TRBD2; v_gene: TRBV7-9
CDR3nt: TGTGCCAGCAGTTCCTCAGGGGATAGCAATCAGCCCCAGCATTTT; CDR3aa: CASSSSGDSNQPQHF; j_gene: TRBJ1-5; abundance: -; d_gene: -; v_gene: TRBV6-5
CDR3nt: TGCGCCAGCAGCCTTTCCGCGGGGGGGCGGAAACAAGAGACCCAGTACTTC; CDR3aa: CASSLSAGGRKQETQYF; j_gene: TRBJ2-5; abundance: -; d_gene: TRBD2; v_gene: TRBV5-1
CDR3nt: TGTGCCAGCAGCCATGGGACAGGGGGAGTCGAAGCTTTCTTT; CDR3aa: CASSHGTGGVEAFF; j_gene: TRBJ1-1; abundance: -; d_gene: TRBD1; v_gene: TRBV3-1/TRBV3-2
CDR3nt: TGTGCCAGTAAAGGACAGGGAGGTGGAAACACCATATATTTT; CDR3aa: CASKGQGGGNTIYF; j_gene: TRBJ1-3; abundance: -; d_gene: TRBD1; v_gene: TRBV19
CDR3nt: TGTGCCAGCAGTGGACAGGGGGCAACTGAAGCTTTCTTT; CDR3aa: CASSGQGATEAFF; j_gene: TRBJ1-1; abundance: -; d_gene: TRBD1; v_gene: TRBV2
CDR3nt: TGTGCTAGTGGCCCCGGGACTAGCGGAATTGGGGGAGAGACCCAGTACTTC; CDR3aa: CASGPGTSGIGGETQYF; j_gene: TRBJ2-5; abundance: -; d_gene: TRBD2; v_gene: TRBV12-5
CDR3nt: TGTGCCATCAGTACACAGGGTCCCGCCGGGGAGCTGTTTTTT; CDR3aa: CAISTQGPAGELFF; j_gene: TRBJ2-2; abundance: once; d_gene: -; v_gene: TRBV10-3
CDR3nt: TGTGCCAGCAGCGTAGCTACGGGTAAGGGGTTTGGCAATCAGCCCCAGCATTTT; CDR3aa: CASSVATGKGFGNQPQHF; j_gene: TRBJ1-5; abundance: -; d_gene: -; v_gene: TRBV9
CDR3nt: TGTGCCAGCAGCTTCGTATCGGGACAGGGAATCGGGCAGCCCCAGCATTTT; CDR3aa: CASSFVSGQGIGQPQHF; j_gene: TRBJ1-5; abundance: -; d_gene: -; v_gene: TRBV21-1
CDR3nt: TGTGCCAGCAGCAAAGCTCAATCTAGCGGGGGTGCTAGCACAGATACGCAGTATTTT; CDR3aa: CASSKAQSSGGASTDTQYF; j_gene: TRBJ2-3; abundance: -; d_gene: -; v_gene: TRBV21-1
CDR3nt: TGTGCCAGCAGCATAGGGACAGGGGGCTATGGCTACACCTTC; CDR3aa: CASSIGTGGYGYTF; j_gene: TRBJ1-2; abundance: -; d_gene: TRBD1; v_gene: TRBV7-2
CDR3nt: TGTGCCAGCAGGGAGGAGGGAACAGATACGCAGTATTTT; CDR3aa: CASREEGTDTQYF; j_gene: TRBJ2-3; abundance: -; d_gene: -; v_gene: TRBV6-5
CDR3nt: TGCGCCAGCAGCTTGGGACGCCCGGGACAGCCCTCCTACGAGCAGTACTTC; CDR3aa: CASSLGRPGQPSYEQYF; j_gene: TRBJ2-7; abundance: -; d_gene: TRBD1; v_gene: TRBV5-1
CDR3nt: TGTGCCAGCAGCCGGGACAGCGGAAACACCATATATTTT; CDR3aa: CASSRDSGNTIYF; j_gene: TRBJ1-3; abundance: -; d_gene: TRBD1; v_gene: TRBV12-3/TRBV12-4
CDR3nt: TGTGCCAGCAGGCCGGGACTAGCGGGGGGTTCGGGCAATGAGCAGTTCTTC; CDR3aa: CASRPGLAGGSGNEQFF; j_gene: TRBJ2-1; abundance: few; d_gene: TRBD2; v_gene: TRBV5-4
CDR3nt: TGTGCCAGCAGCTCGACTAGCGGGGGATCTCAGTACTTC; CDR3aa: CASSSTSGGSQYF; j_gene: TRBJ2-7; abundance: -; d_gene: TRBD2; v_gene: TRBV13